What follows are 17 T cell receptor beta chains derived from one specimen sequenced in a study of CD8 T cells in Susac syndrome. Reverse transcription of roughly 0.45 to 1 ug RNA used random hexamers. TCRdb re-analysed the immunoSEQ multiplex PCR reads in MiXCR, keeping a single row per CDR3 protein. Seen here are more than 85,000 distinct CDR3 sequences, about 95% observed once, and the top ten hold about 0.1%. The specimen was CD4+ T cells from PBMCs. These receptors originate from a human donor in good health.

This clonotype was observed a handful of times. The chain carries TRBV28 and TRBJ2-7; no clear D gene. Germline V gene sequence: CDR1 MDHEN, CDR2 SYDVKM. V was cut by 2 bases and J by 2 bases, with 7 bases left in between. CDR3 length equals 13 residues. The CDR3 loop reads CASSLGSTYEQYF. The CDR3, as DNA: TGTGCCAGCAGTTTAGGGTCAACCTACGAGCAGTACTTC.

As DNA, the CDR3 is TGTGCCACCAGCCGGGACAGGGGGCAGGAGACCCAGTACTTC. Translating gives CATSRDRGQETQYF. The chain recombines TRBV15 with TRBJ2-5; TRBD1 matches at 12 bases. J lost 5 bases, V lost 5 bases, and 3 bases had no gene match. This CDR3 has 14 residues. CDR1 and CDR2 (germline): LNHNV, YYDKDF (reference sequence).

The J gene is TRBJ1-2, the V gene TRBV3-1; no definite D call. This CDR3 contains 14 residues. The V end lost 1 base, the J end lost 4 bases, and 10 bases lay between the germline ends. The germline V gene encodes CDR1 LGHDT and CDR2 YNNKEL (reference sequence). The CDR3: CASSQGGDRYGYTF. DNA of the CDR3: TGTGCCAGCAGCCAAGGAGGAGACCGCTATGGCTACACCTTC.

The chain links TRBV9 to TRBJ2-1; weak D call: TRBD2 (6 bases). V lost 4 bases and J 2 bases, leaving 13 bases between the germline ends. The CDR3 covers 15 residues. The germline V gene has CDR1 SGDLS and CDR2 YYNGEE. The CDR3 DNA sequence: TGTGCCAGCAGCTACAGCGGGCAGACCTACAATGAGCAGTTCTTC. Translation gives CASSYSGQTYNEQFF.

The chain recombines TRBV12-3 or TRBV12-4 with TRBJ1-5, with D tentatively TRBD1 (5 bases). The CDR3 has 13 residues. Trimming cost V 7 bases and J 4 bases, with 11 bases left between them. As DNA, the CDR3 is TGTGCCAGCACCTTGGGGGAAAATCAGCCCCAGCATTTT. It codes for CASTLGENQPQHF.

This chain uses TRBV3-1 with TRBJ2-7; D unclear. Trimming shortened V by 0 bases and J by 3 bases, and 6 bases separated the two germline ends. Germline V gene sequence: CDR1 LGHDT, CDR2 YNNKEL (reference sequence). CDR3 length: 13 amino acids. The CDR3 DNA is TGTGCCAGCAGCCAAGACCCTTTCTACGAGCAGTACTTC. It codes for CASSQDPFYEQYF.

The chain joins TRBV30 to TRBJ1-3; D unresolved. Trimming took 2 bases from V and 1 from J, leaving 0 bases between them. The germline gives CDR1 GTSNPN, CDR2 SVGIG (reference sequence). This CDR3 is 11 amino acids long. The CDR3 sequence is CAWSSGNTIYF. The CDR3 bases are TGTGCCTGGAGTTCTGGAAACACCATATATTTT. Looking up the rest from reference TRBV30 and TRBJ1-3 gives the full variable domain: SQTIHQWPATLVQPVGSPLSLECTVEGTSNPNLYWYRQAAGRGLQLLFYSVGIGQISSEVPQNLSASRPQDRQFILSSKKLLLSDSGFYLCAWSSGNTIYFGEGSWLTVV.

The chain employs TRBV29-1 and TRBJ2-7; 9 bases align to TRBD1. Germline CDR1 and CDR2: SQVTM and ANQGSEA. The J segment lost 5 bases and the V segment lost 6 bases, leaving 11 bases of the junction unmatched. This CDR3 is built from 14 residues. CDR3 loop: CSVATRDRAHEQYF. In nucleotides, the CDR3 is TGCAGCGTCGCCACCCGGGACAGGGCACACGAGCAGTACTTC.

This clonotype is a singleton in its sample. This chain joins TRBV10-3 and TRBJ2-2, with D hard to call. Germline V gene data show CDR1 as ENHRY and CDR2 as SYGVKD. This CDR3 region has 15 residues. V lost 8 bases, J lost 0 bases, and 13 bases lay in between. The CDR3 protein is CAISRGLSNTGELFF. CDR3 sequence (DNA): TGTGCCATCTCCCGTGGTCTATCGAACACCGGGGAGCTGTTTTTT.

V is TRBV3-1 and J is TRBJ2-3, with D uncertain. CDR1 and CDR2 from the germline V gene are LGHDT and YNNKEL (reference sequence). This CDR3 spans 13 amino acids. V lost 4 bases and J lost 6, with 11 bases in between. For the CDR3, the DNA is TGTGCCAGCAGCCGCTTCCCTTCCGATACGCAGTATTTT. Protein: CASSRFPSDTQYF.

The CDR3 region has the DNA TGTGCCAGCAGCCCCTCGGTCTCACTAAAAAACATTCAGTACTTC. This encodes CASSPSVSLKNIQYF. The chain combines TRBV7-2 with TRBJ2-4; D gene uncertain. Germline assignment: CDR1 SGHTA and CDR2 FQGNSA. V lost 5 bases, J lost 4 bases, and 15 bases lay in between. This CDR3 region has 15 residues.

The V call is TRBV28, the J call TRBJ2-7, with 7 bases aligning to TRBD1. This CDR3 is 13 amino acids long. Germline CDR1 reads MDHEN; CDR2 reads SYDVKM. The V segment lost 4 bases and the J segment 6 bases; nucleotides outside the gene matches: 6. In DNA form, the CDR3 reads TGTGCCAGCAGTTACTACGACAGGGCCGAGCAGTACTTC. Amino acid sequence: CASSYYDRAEQYF.

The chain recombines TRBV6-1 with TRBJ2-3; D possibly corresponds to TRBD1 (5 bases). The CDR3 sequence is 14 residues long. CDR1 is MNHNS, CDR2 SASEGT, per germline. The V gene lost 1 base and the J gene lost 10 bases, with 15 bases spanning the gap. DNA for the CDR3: TGTGCCAGCAGTGAAGAGCTAAAGGGGATTGCGCAGTATTTT. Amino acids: CASSEELKGIAQYF.

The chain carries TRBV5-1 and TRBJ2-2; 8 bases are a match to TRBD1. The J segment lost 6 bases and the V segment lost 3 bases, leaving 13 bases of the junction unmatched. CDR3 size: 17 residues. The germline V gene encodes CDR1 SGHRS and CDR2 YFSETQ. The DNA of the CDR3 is TGCGCCAGCAGCTGGAACGCAGGGGGCCCAGAAGCCGGGGAGCTGTTTTTT. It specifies CASSWNAGGPEAGELFF.

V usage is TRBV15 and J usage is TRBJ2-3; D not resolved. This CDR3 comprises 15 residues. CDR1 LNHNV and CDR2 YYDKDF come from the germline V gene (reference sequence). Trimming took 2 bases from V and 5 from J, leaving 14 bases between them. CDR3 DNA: TGTGCCACCAGCAGAACCCCTGGTTCCGGAGATACGCAGTATTTT. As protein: CATSRTPGSGDTQYF.

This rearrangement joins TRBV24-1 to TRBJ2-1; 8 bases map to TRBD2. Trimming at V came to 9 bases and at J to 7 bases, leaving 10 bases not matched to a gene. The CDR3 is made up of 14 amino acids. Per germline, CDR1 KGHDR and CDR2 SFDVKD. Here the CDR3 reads CATSLGGGRNEQFF. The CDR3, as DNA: TGTGCCACCTCTTTGGGCGGGGGGCGGAATGAGCAGTTCTTC.

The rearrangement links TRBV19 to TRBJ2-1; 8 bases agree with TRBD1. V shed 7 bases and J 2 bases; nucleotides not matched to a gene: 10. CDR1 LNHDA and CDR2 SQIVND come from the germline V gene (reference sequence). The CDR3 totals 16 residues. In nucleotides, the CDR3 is TGTGCCAGTACCGCTCCCGGGACAGGCCCCTACAATGAGCAGTTCTTC. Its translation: CASTAPGTGPYNEQFF.